One sample yielded the 7 T cell receptor beta chains listed below, sequenced in a study of T-cell reconstitution after alpha-beta-depleted transplantation in children. Library preparation (for TCRbeta) was performed with unique molecular identifiers. TCRdb itself ran the PCR reads through MiXCR, one entry per CDR3 protein. This sample yields some 590,000 distinct CDR3 sequences, of which about 10% are seen a single time; 4% belongs to the top ten. The specimen comprised PBMCs from the stem cell graft donor, sampled from the stem cell graft. These receptors were collected from a human donor who donated a stem cell graft to a child with acute myeloid leukemia.

The rearrangement joins TRBV4-1 to TRBJ2-3; a possible D gene is TRBD2 (6 bases). Germline-derived CDR1 and CDR2 are MGHRA and YSYEKL. The CDR3 runs 16 residues. Trimming cost V 0 bases and J 2 bases, with 12 bases left between them. The CDR3 loop reads CASSQESGRVTDTQYF. The CDR3 DNA reads as TGCGCCAGCAGCCAAGAGAGCGGGCGGGTCACAGATACGCAGTATTTT.

This clonotype was counted only a few times. V gene TRBV18 combines with J gene TRBJ2-5; possibly TRBD1 or TRBD2 for D (5 bases each). This CDR3 has 14 amino acids. The germline CDR1 and CDR2 sequences are KGHSH and LQKENI. Between the trimmed V and J ends, which lost 6 bases and 6 bases, there was a span of 17 bases. This chain's CDR3 is CASSPDGGGKTQYF. The CDR3 region has the DNA TGTGCCAGCTCCCCGGATGGGGGTGGCAAGACCCAGTACTTC.

The chain links TRBV7-3 to TRBJ2-1; D tentatively fits TRBD1 or TRBD2 (5 bases each). Germline V gives CDR1 SGHTA, CDR2 FQGTGA. Trimming left V 2 bases short and J 10 bases short, with 12 bases between. The CDR3 loop spans 13 amino acids. The CDR3 region has the DNA TGTGCCAGCAGCTTAGGGGGACCTTCGGAGCAGTTCTTC. The encoded protein is CASSLGGPSEQFF.

This clonotype appeared a few times. V is TRBV18 and J is TRBJ1-4; D is possibly TRBD1 (5 bases). V was cut by 3 bases and J by 8 bases, with 16 bases left in between. Germline lookup yields CDR1 KGHSH and CDR2 LQKENI. The length of the CDR3 is 15 residues. For the CDR3, the DNA is TGTGCCAGCTCACCCCCGGGACTTCAAGTGGAAAAACTGTTTTTT. As protein: CASSPPGLQVEKLFF.

This clonotype has a handful of counts. The chain carries TRBV5-1 and TRBJ2-1, with 7 bases fitting TRBD2. The CDR3 spans 15 residues. Per germline, CDR1 SGHRS and CDR2 YFSETQ. V lost 10 bases and J lost 3; bases outside the gene matches: 13. CDR3 sequence (DNA): TGCGCCTCAACGGTGTTTGGACTAGACTACAATGAGCAGTTCTTC. The encoded protein is CASTVFGLDYNEQFF.

This clonotype was detected only a few times. The chain has TRBV30 and TRBJ1-5, with TRBD1 matching over 7 bases. The junction had 7 bases not matched to a gene; V was cut back by 0 bases and J by 5 bases. Germline V CDR1 and CDR2: GTSNPN, SVGIG (reference sequence). This CDR3 has 15 residues. The CDR3 DNA sequence: TGTGCCTGGAGTGTGGGCAGGGGGGGAGATCAGCCCCAGCATTTT. This translates into CAWSVGRGGDQPQHF. The complete variable domain, with remaining parts taken from reference TRBV30 and TRBJ1-5, reads SQTIHQWPATLVQPVGSPLSLECTVEGTSNPNLYWYRQAAGRGLQLLFYSVGIGQISSEVPQNLSASRPQDRQFILSSKKLLLSDSGFYLCAWSVGRGGDQPQHFGDGTRLSIL.

The V gene is TRBV6-5, the J gene TRBJ2-7; 7 nucleotides align to TRBD1. There are 16 residues in the CDR3. The J segment lost 0 bases and the V segment lost 0 bases, leaving 5 bases of the junction unmatched. Germline V lookup: CDR1 MNHEY, CDR2 SVGAGI. The CDR3 protein is CASSYSKGQSSYEQYF. Written as DNA, the CDR3 is TGTGCCAGCAGTTACTCGAAGGGACAGAGCTCCTACGAGCAGTACTTC.